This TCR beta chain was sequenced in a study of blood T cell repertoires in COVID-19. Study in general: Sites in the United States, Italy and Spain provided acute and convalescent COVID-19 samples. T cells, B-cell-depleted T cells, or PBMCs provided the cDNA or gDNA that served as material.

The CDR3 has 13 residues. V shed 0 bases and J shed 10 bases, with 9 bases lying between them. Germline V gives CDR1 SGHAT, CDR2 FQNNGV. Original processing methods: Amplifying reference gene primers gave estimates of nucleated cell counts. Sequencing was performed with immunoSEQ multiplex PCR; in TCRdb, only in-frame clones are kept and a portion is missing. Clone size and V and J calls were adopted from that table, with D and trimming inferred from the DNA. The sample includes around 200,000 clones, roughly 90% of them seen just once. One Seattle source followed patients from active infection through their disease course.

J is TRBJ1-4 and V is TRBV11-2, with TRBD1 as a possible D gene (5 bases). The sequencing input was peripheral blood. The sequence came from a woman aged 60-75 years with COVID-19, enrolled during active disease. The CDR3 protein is CASSLDRRGKLFF. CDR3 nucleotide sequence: TGTGCCAGCAGCTTAGATCGAAGGGGAAAACTGTTTTTT.